Following are 32 T cell receptor beta chains from one sample sequenced in a study of Ad26.COV2.S vaccination and SARS-CoV-2 variants. The method was immunoSEQ multiplex PCR; TCRdb's version includes in-frame clones alone and lacks a portion of them. The sample contains more than 300,000 clones, about 85% of which appear only once. Treatment: 15 to 20 received Ad26.COV2.S at low or high dose, single or two shots; about five received placebo; per-sample allocation not given. Day 63 after the first vaccine or placebo injection was the time point for sampling. Sequencing was performed on peripheral blood, taken in a trial of Ad26.COV2.S vaccine versus placebo. The source of these receptors is a person aged 18-60 years who received the Ad26.COV2.S COVID-19 vaccine or a placebo.

This clone was detected once. The gene calls are TRBV5-4 and TRBJ1-2, with 7 bases lining up with TRBD1. V lost 5 bases and J lost 3; bases outside the gene matches: 7. CDR3 length: 14 amino acids. In germline, CDR1 is SGHNT, CDR2 YYREEE (reference sequence). This CDR3 is CASRTGMEDYGYTF. The CDR3 coding sequence is TGTGCCAGCAGGACAGGGATGGAGGACTATGGCTACACCTTC.

This clone showed up just once. CDR3 residues: CASSIGGDRGYEQYF. Here the CDR3 DNA reads TGTGCCAGTAGTATAGGGGGGGACAGGGGCTACGAGCAGTACTTC. The V and J genes are TRBV19 and TRBJ2-7; 10 positions match TRBD1. Germline-derived CDR1 and CDR2 are LNHDA and SQIVND (reference sequence). This CDR3 region has 15 residues. The V segment lost 1 base and the J segment 3 bases; nucleotides outside the gene matches: 3.

This rearrangement joins TRBV9 to TRBJ2-2; 7 nucleotides match TRBD2. Germline trimming cut 3 bases from V and 0 bases from J; bases unmatched to any gene: 2. Germline V gene data show CDR1 as SGDLS and CDR2 as YYNGEE. The CDR3 covers 15 residues. The CDR3 nucleotides read TGTGCCAGCAGCGCGGGGGGTACGAACACCGGGGAGCTGTTTTTT. Its translation is CASSAGGTNTGELFF.

The DNA for the CDR3 is TGTGCCAGTCATCAGACGAACACCGGGGAGCTGTTTTTT. Translating gives CASHQTNTGELFF. This chain links TRBV3-1 (or the pseudogene TRBV3-2) with TRBJ2-2, with D hard to call. CDR1 and CDR2 (germline): LGHDT, YNNKEL (reference sequence). V was trimmed by 9 bases and J by 0 bases, leaving 8 bases between them. The CDR3 covers 13 residues.

V is TRBV12-3 or TRBV12-4 and J is TRBJ1-2; no clear D gene. The CDR3 has 13 amino acids. With 5 bases removed from V and 6 bases from J, the gap between germline ends came to 13 bases. CDR3 sequence: CASSPTQYHGYTF. DNA for the CDR3: TGTGCCAGCAGTCCGACACAGTACCATGGCTACACCTTC.

V gene TRBV28 combines with J gene TRBJ1-5; D gene unclear. The CDR3 is 10 residues long. V was clipped by 6 bases and J by 11 bases, with 8 bases between them. The germline CDR1 and CDR2 sequences are MDHEN and SYDVKM. The CDR3 reads CASRSTTQHF. The CDR3 DNA follows: TGTGCCAGCAGGTCGACGACCCAGCATTTT.

This clone has a handful of counts. This chain links TRBV3-1 (or the pseudogene TRBV3-2) with TRBJ1-5; unclear D gene. Trimming pared 1 base from V and 1 base from J, leaving 5 bases between. The CDR3 is 14 residues long. CDR1 is LGHDT and CDR2 is YNNKEL in the germline V gene (reference sequence). The CDR3 protein is CASSQVASNQPQHF. CDR3 bases: TGTGCCAGCAGCCAAGTGGCCAGCAATCAGCCCCAGCATTTT.

This sequence joins TRBV9 and TRBJ2-5; 12 bases are a match to TRBD2. V was clipped by 4 bases and J by 3 bases; unmatched bases: 4. Germline V gene lookup returns CDR1 SGDLS and CDR2 YYNGEE. The CDR3 spans 15 residues. The DNA of the CDR3 is TGTGCCAGCAGCACCTCTAGCGGGGGGGAAGAGACCCAGTACTTC. Encoded protein: CASSTSSGGEETQYF.

This clone came up once. CDR3 nucleotides: TGTGCCACCAGCAGAGAAGTCGGGAGGTCCTTGGAGTTCTTC. This translates into CATSREVGRSLEFF. V and J are TRBV15 and TRBJ2-1; 7 positions agree with TRBD2. V was clipped by 0 bases and J by 14 bases; unmatched bases: 10. The germline CDR1 and CDR2 sequences are LNHNV and YYDKDF (reference sequence). The length of the CDR3 is 14 residues.

The chain carries TRBV6-2 or TRBV6-3 and TRBJ1-2; D might be TRBD1 (5 bases). V gave up 2 bases and J gave up 5 bases, with 15 bases separating them. Germline CDR1 reads MNHEY; CDR2 reads SVGEGT. The CDR3 covers 15 residues. This chain's CDR3 is CASSYVSGMKYGYTF. CDR3 nucleotide sequence: TGTGCCAGCAGTTACGTCTCAGGGATGAAATATGGCTACACCTTC.

The chain recombines TRBV5-1 with TRBJ1-1; maybe TRBD1 (5 bases). The germline CDR1 and CDR2 sequences are SGHRS and YFSETQ. Trimming took 4 bases from V and 6 from J, leaving 16 bases between them. The length of the CDR3 is 14 residues. The CDR3 reads CASSPDLGGAEAFF. CDR3 DNA sequence: TGCGCCAGCAGCCCGGACCTCGGAGGGGCTGAAGCTTTCTTT.

The chain recombines TRBV9 with TRBJ1-4; D remains unclear. The CDR3 loop spans 14 amino acids. V shed 1 base and J shed 4 bases, with 8 bases lying between them. Germline-derived CDR1 and CDR2 are SGDLS and YYNGEE. Written as DNA, the CDR3 is TGTGCCAGCAGCGTATCGGGGAATAATGAAAAACTGTTTTTT. It translates to CASSVSGNNEKLFF.

The rearrangement uses TRBV6-2 or TRBV6-3 and TRBJ1-2; TRBD1 is a possible D gene (6 bases). The V gene lost 1 base and the J gene lost 2 bases, with 8 bases spanning the gap. CDR1 is MNHEY, CDR2 SVGEGT, per germline. The CDR3 has 14 amino acids. CDR3 sequence reads: CASSYYRENYGYTF. The CDR3 coding sequence is TGTGCCAGCAGTTACTACAGGGAGAACTATGGCTACACCTTC.

CDR3 DNA sequence: TGTGCCAGCAGTTGGCGGGGGGGCTACTTATACGAGCAGTACTTC. It encodes CASSWRGGYLYEQYF. The genes are TRBV6-5 and TRBJ2-7, with TRBD2 matching over 9 bases. V dropped 4 bases and J dropped 4; count of bases not matched to a gene: 8. The CDR3 contains 15 residues. Germline values: CDR1 MNHEY, CDR2 SVGAGI.

The chain is built from TRBV24-1 and TRBJ2-5, with TRBD1 matching 10 bases. Germline V gives CDR1 KGHDR, CDR2 SFDVKD. J lost 4 bases, V lost 4 bases, and 11 bases had no gene match. The CDR3 has 17 amino acids. The CDR3 nucleotides are TGTGCCACCAGTGACCAAACCGGGACAGGGGTAAGAGAGACCCAGTACTTC. Translation: CATSDQTGTGVRETQYF.

The rearrangement uses TRBV4-1 and TRBJ2-7; tentatively, D is TRBD1 (5 bases). The CDR3 has 17 amino acids. Germline CDR1 and CDR2: MGHRA and YSYEKL. Between the trimmed V and J ends, which lost 0 bases and 0 bases, there was a span of 15 bases. The CDR3 sequence is CASSQDGGHRSSYEQYF. DNA for the CDR3: TGCGCCAGCAGCCAAGATGGTGGGCACAGGAGCTCCTACGAGCAGTACTTC.

As for this clone: The sample has other DNA sequences that encode this CDR3 too. The chain joins TRBV3-1 (or the pseudogene TRBV3-2) to TRBJ1-1; no clear D gene. Germline CDR1 and CDR2: LGHDT and YNNKEL (reference sequence). V was trimmed by 3 bases and J by 0 bases, leaving 2 bases between them. This CDR3 contains 12 residues. In DNA, the CDR3 is TGTGCCAGCAGCCAGATGAACACTGAAGCTTTCTTT. Protein sequence: CASSQMNTEAFF.

The genes are TRBV11-1 and TRBJ2-7, with D possibly matching TRBD2 (5 bases). The CDR3 is made up of 14 amino acids. CDR1 and CDR2 from the germline V gene are SGHAT and FQDESV (reference sequence). The V end was cut by 5 bases, the J end by 3 bases, with 14 bases between. This CDR3 reads CASSRPDGVYEQYF. The CDR3 DNA follows: TGTGCCAGCAGCCGTCCGGACGGGGTCTACGAGCAGTACTTC.

This chain joins TRBV27 and TRBJ2-1, with 7 bases lining up with TRBD1. Trimming at V came to 2 bases and at J to 10 bases, leaving 2 bases not matched to a gene. This CDR3 has 12 residues. Germline V lookup: CDR1 MNHEY, CDR2 SMNVEV (reference sequence). The CDR3 spells CASSLETGEQFF. The DNA for the CDR3 is TGTGCCAGCAGTTTAGAGACAGGGGAGCAGTTCTTC.

J is TRBJ1-2 and V is TRBV4-1; D not resolved. The CDR3 contains 16 residues. Germline CDR1 MGHRA, CDR2 YSYEKL. V was clipped by 2 bases and J by 4 bases, with 17 bases between them. The CDR3, as DNA: TGCGCCAGCAGCCAATGGGAGTCAGATCCCTTCTATGGCTACACCTTC. Translated: CASSQWESDPFYGYTF.

In its sample, this clone was seen once. The gene calls are TRBV6-5 and TRBJ2-7; 9 positions match TRBD1. Germline V gene data show CDR1 as MNHEY and CDR2 as SVGAGI. V lost 7 bases and J lost 4; bases outside the gene matches: 8. The CDR3 is 14 amino acids. The CDR3 region is CASNPGQGNYEQYF. The CDR3 region has the DNA TGTGCCAGCAACCCGGGACAGGGAAATTACGAGCAGTACTTC.

The rearrangement links TRBV7-9 to TRBJ2-7; no reliable D call. Germline-derived CDR1 and CDR2 are SEHNR and FQNEAQ (reference sequence). V was clipped by 1 base and J by 3 bases, with 4 bases between them. The CDR3 sequence is 12 residues long. CDR3 protein: CASSLDFYEQYF. The CDR3 region has the DNA TGTGCCAGCAGCTTAGACTTCTACGAGCAGTACTTC. The variable domain in full, with the rest retrieved from reference TRBV7-9 and TRBJ2-7, is DTGVSQNPRHKITKRGQNVTFRCDPISEHNRLYWYRQTLGQGPEFLTYFQNEAQLEKSRLLSDRFSAERPKGSFSTLEIQRTEQGDSAMYLCASSLDFYEQYFGPGTRLTVT.

The table lists this clone with a few counts. The chain employs TRBV18 and TRBJ1-6, with 8 bases aligning to TRBD1. The CDR3 is 16 residues long. Germline CDR1 and CDR2: KGHSH and LQKENI. Trimming removed 4 bases from V and 5 bases from J; junction bases left unmatched: 7. This chain's CDR3 is CASSLRTGTNNSPLHF. CDR3 DNA sequence: TGTGCCAGCTCACTCAGGACAGGGACCAATAATTCACCCCTCCACTTT.

The rearrangement uses TRBV5-1 and TRBJ2-7, with 8 bases aligning to TRBD1. V lost 2 bases and J lost 5; bases outside the gene matches: 6. Germline CDR1 reads SGHRS; CDR2 reads YFSETQ. The CDR3 sequence is 14 residues long. This CDR3 reads CASSFLQGANEQYF. The DNA for the CDR3 is TGCGCCAGCAGCTTCCTCCAGGGGGCGAACGAGCAGTACTTC.

V is TRBV9 and J is TRBJ2-1; D might be TRBD1 (5 bases). V dropped 0 bases and J dropped 8 bases, with 12 bases sitting between them. The CDR3 covers 14 residues. Germline V gives CDR1 SGDLS, CDR2 YYNGEE. CDR3 loop: CASSVEVRGDEQFF. The CDR3 DNA sequence: TGTGCCAGCAGCGTAGAAGTTAGGGGCGATGAGCAGTTCTTC.

The chain has TRBV4-1 and TRBJ2-2, with 10 bases that match TRBD2. With V trimmed by 6 bases and J by 4 bases, 8 bases remained unmatched. The CDR3 is made up of 16 amino acids. The V gene's germline CDR1 is MGHRA and CDR2 YSYEKL. The CDR3 nucleotides are TGCGCCAGCAGTCGCTCGAGCGGGGGGGGCACCGGGGAGCTGTTTTTT. Its translation is CASSRSSGGGTGELFF.

V and J are TRBV21-1 and TRBJ2-7; the table calls TRBD1, which could not be checked here. TRBV21-1 is classified as a pseudogene. This CDR3 contains 13 residues. The CDR3 is CASSHRGYCEQYF. DNA for the CDR3: TGTGCCAGCAGTCACAGGGGTTACTGCGAGCAGTACTTC.

This clone was recorded at least ten times. The chain joins TRBV6-1 to TRBJ2-7, with a weak D call TRBD2 (5 bases). Germline assignment: CDR1 MNHNS and CDR2 SASEGT. Trimming removed 2 bases at V and 5 bases at J, with 19 bases between. This CDR3 region has 16 residues. The CDR3 spells CASSENPNSRAHEQYF. DNA of the CDR3: TGTGCCAGCAGTGAAAATCCCAACTCGAGGGCCCACGAGCAGTACTTC.

The chain links TRBV6-5 to TRBJ1-2, with D hard to call. The CDR3 sequence is 11 residues long. Germline lookup yields CDR1 MNHEY and CDR2 SVGAGI. The germline V and J ends were trimmed by 6 bases and 8 bases, with 10 bases remaining between them. The CDR3 region is CASRAGGGYTF. CDR3 nucleotides: TGTGCCAGCAGGGCAGGCGGCGGCTACACCTTC.

The chain is built from TRBV2 and TRBJ1-1; tentative D call: TRBD1 (5 bases). The V gene's germline CDR1 is SNHLY and CDR2 FYNNEI. The length of the CDR3 is 12 residues. V was trimmed by 7 bases and J by 6 bases, leaving 12 bases between them. The CDR3 region has the DNA TGTGCCAGCACCCGGGGGTACGCTGAAGCTTTCTTT. It specifies CASTRGYAEAFF.

The CDR3 loop reads CASARPNTDTQYF. For the CDR3, the DNA is TGTGCCAGCGCCCGCCCAAACACAGATACGCAGTATTTT. The chain uses TRBV12-3 or TRBV12-4 and TRBJ2-3, with unresolved D. The CDR3 is 13 residues long. Trimming took off 8 bases at V and 2 bases at J, with 11 bases between the two ends.

The V and J genes are TRBV14 and TRBJ2-5; D not certain. Trimming stripped 0 bases from V and 1 base from J, with 9 bases between. This CDR3 is 15 amino acids long. The germline CDR1 and CDR2 sequences are SGHDN and FVKESK. DNA for the CDR3: TGTGCCAGCAGCCAAGATTTTTCAAGCCAAGAGACCCAGTACTTC. Its protein is CASSQDFSSQETQYF.